The clone carrying this TCR beta chain was observed once. The same CDR3 also results from other DNA sequences found in this sample. This sample was taken from a study of control samples from healthy donors and cancer patients. Repertoires were generated with immunoSEQ multiplex PCR, while TCRdb's copy carries only in-frame clones and drops some. Altogether about 230,000 clones are present, roughly 87% being singletons, with the ten largest covering 10% to 15%. This CDR3 spans 15 amino acids. Germline values: CDR1 SGHRS, CDR2 YFSETQ. V lost 0 bases and J lost 0, with 7 bases in between. The rearrangement uses TRBV5-1 and TRBJ2-1, with a tentative D call TRBD2 (6 bases). The receptor comes from a woman aged 55-70 years with lung cancer. The sample was PBMCs. DNA of the CDR3: TGCGCCAGCAGCTTGGTGGGGGGCTCCTACAATGAGCAGTTCTTC. Protein product: CASSLVGGSYNEQFF.